The 21 T cell receptor beta chains presented below share a single source sample, sequenced in a study of blood T cell repertoires in COVID-19. Assay: immunoSEQ multiplex PCR; the TCRdb copy retains only in-frame clones and omits some. The profile covers tens of thousands of clones, with approximately 88% appearing a single time and 4.4% taken by the ten largest. Sample: peripheral blood. All receptors come from a man aged 45-60 years with active COVID-19.

This chain links TRBV9 with TRBJ2-3; the D gene is possibly TRBD1 (6 bases). Trimming took off 4 bases at V and 1 base at J, with 13 bases between the two ends. CDR3 length: 15 residues. Germline CDR1 SGDLS, CDR2 YYNGEE. The CDR3 spells CASSPLGGGTDTQYF. The CDR3 bases are TGTGCCAGCAGCCCCTTAGGGGGAGGCACAGATACGCAGTATTTT.

The chain employs TRBV7-8 and TRBJ1-5; D uncertain. Germline CDR1 is SGHVS and CDR2 is FQNEAQ. V lost 1 base and J 0 bases, leaving 10 bases between the germline ends. CDR3 length equals 16 residues. CDR3 in amino acids: CASSLDVLYSNQPQHF. CDR3 in DNA: TGTGCCAGCAGCTTAGATGTTTTGTATAGCAATCAGCCCCAGCATTTT.

This clone is labeled as medium-sized. The rearrangement links TRBV28 to TRBJ1-5; tentative D call: TRBD1 (6 bases). This CDR3 has 16 amino acids. Looked up from germline, CDR1 is MDHEN and CDR2 is SYDVKM. Trimming pared 3 bases from V and 4 bases from J, leaving 16 bases between. For the CDR3, the DNA is TGTGCCAGCAGTTTGGGTATACAGGGCCCAAATCAGCCCCAGCATTTT. Translating it yields CASSLGIQGPNQPQHF.

This clone was seen only a few times. The rearrangement uses TRBV5-1 and TRBJ1-1; TRBD1 matches at 8 bases. There are 16 residues in the CDR3. V shed 0 bases, J shed 1 base, and the junction held 5 bases outside the gene matches. The germline V gene has CDR1 SGHRS and CDR2 YFSETQ. The CDR3, as DNA: TGCGCCAGCAGCTTGGGAAGTGGGACAGGGAACACTGAAGCTTTCTTT. Amino acid sequence: CASSLGSGTGNTEAFF.

DNA of the CDR3: TGTGCCATCAGTGATGTTTTTCAGGGCTCCTACGAGCAGTACTTC. Translated, it gives CAISDVFQGSYEQYF. The rearrangement joins TRBV10-3 to TRBJ2-7, with D perhaps TRBD1 (5 bases). Trimming pared 3 bases from V and 0 bases from J, leaving 12 bases between. CDR3 length equals 15 residues. CDR1 ENHRY and CDR2 SYGVKD come from the germline V gene.

This clone was detected only once. The V and J genes are TRBV12-2 and TRBJ2-7; the table names TRBD1, a call not compared with the DNA. TRBV12-2 is marked as a pseudogene. CDR3 length: 17 amino acids. The CDR3 loop reads CASRKRNRGKKSYEQYF. For the CDR3, the DNA is TGTGCAAGTCGCAAAAGGAACAGGGGGAAAAAGTCCTACGAGCAGTACTTC.

This clone was found once. This CDR3 reads CASSSKALGTGHAEAFF. CDR3 nucleotide sequence: TGTGCCAGCAGCTCCAAAGCCCTCGGGACAGGGCACGCTGAAGCTTTCTTT. The J gene is TRBJ1-1, the V gene TRBV11-2, with 9 bases identical to TRBD1. CDR3 size: 17 residues. The germline CDR1 and CDR2 sequences are SGHAT and FQNNGV. Losses at the gene ends were 4 bases for V and 6 bases for J; bases not matched to a gene: 15.

The V gene is TRBV19, the J gene TRBJ2-6, with 9 bases lining up with TRBD1. After removal of 5 bases from V and 0 bases from J, the junction contained 5 bases not matched to a gene. The germline gives CDR1 LNHDA, CDR2 SQIVND (reference sequence). The CDR3 covers 17 residues. The CDR3 is CASSFDRGASGANVLTF. The CDR3 bases are TGTGCCAGTAGTTTTGACAGGGGGGCCTCTGGGGCCAACGTCCTGACTTTC.

This clone was seen a few times. The V call is TRBV7-2, the J call TRBJ2-2, with 7 nucleotides matching TRBD1. CDR1 and CDR2 (germline): SGHTA, FQGNSA. V shed 6 bases, J shed 4 bases, and the junction held 8 bases outside the gene matches. There are 15 residues in the CDR3. CDR3 bases: TGTGCCAGCAGTAATAGACAGGGTAGCACCGGGGAGCTGTTTTTT. Its translation: CASSNRQGSTGELFF.

This chain joins TRBV7-2 and TRBJ2-3, with 8 positions matching TRBD2. CDR1 and CDR2 from the germline V gene are SGHTA and FQGNSA. The J segment lost 2 bases and the V segment lost 1 base, leaving 11 bases of the junction unmatched. The CDR3 totals 18 residues. Here the CDR3 reads CASSLGRGDTIFTDTQYF. The CDR3 DNA reads TGTGCCAGCAGCTTAGGGCGGGGGGACACGATCTTCACAGATACGCAGTATTTT. The full variable domain, in which reference TRBV7-2 and TRBJ2-3 provide the parts outside the CDR3, is GAGVSQSPSNKVTEKGKDVELRCDPISGHTALYWYRQSLGQGLEFLIYFQGNSAPDKSGLPSDRFSAERTGGSVSTLTIQRTQQEDSAVYLCASSLGRGDTIFTDTQYFGPGTRLTVL.

This clone came up a few times. This chain uses TRBV28 with TRBJ1-5; tentatively, D is TRBD1 (6 bases). CDR1 MDHEN and CDR2 SYDVKM come from the germline V gene. The CDR3 has 14 residues. Between the trimmed V and J ends, which lost 4 bases and 7 bases, there was a span of 14 bases. Written as DNA, the CDR3 is TGTGCCAGCAGTTCTACAGGGTCGTGGCAGCCCCAGCATTTT. Protein product: CASSSTGSWQPQHF.

The V call is TRBV12-3 or TRBV12-4, the J call TRBJ2-1, with D uncertain. The length of the CDR3 is 12 residues. V lost 6 bases to trimming and J lost 12 bases, with 15 bases between them. In nucleotides, the CDR3 is TGTGCCAGCAGAACAGTCGGCGACGGGCAGTTCTTC. This encodes CASRTVGDGQFF.

The gene calls are TRBV5-6 and TRBJ2-3; TRBD1 matches 8 bases. The V and J ends lost 0 bases and 6 bases, in that order; junction bases with no gene match: 9. There are 16 residues in the CDR3. CDR1 SGHDT and CDR2 YYEEEE come from the germline V gene. The CDR3 nucleotides are TGTGCCAGCAGCTTGGGGGACAGGTTGTTCCTCGATACGCAGTATTTT. Its translation: CASSLGDRLFLDTQYF.

J is TRBJ2-3 and V is TRBV6-6, with TRBD2 matching 11 bases. The V and J ends lost 9 bases and 3 bases, in that order; junction bases with no gene match: 5. Germline V gene data show CDR1 as MNHNY and CDR2 as SVGAGI (reference sequence). CDR3 length: 14 residues. The CDR3 is CASSGGARTDTQYF. Here the CDR3 DNA reads TGTGCCAGTAGCGGGGGGGCTAGGACAGATACGCAGTATTTT.

This sequence joins TRBV10-3 and TRBJ2-3; 7 bases line up with TRBD2. Losses at the gene ends were 3 bases for V and 3 bases for J; bases not matched to a gene: 6. CDR1 and CDR2 from the germline V gene are ENHRY and SYGVKD. The CDR3 is 15 residues long. The CDR3 loop reads CAISEGGGETDTQYF. In DNA, the CDR3 is TGTGCCATCAGTGAAGGCGGGGGAGAGACAGATACGCAGTATTTT.

This sequence joins TRBV24-1 and TRBJ2-3; D is perhaps TRBD1 (6 bases). Per the germline V gene, CDR1 is KGHDR and CDR2 is SFDVKD. CDR3 length equals 15 residues. V was trimmed by 3 bases and J by 2 bases, leaving 11 bases between them. CDR3 nucleotides: TGTGCCACCAGTGATCCCACAGGGATCACAGATACGCAGTATTTT. It specifies CATSDPTGITDTQYF.

The rearrangement joins TRBV7-2 to TRBJ2-3, with D perhaps matching TRBD1 (6 bases). Trimming left V 4 bases short and J 3 bases short, with 11 bases between. This CDR3 comprises 14 residues. Germline CDR1 SGHTA, CDR2 FQGNSA. As DNA, the CDR3 is TGTGCCAGCAGCTCCACAGGGTTGACAGATACGCAGTATTTT. Translation: CASSSTGLTDTQYF.

This chain links TRBV10-3 with TRBJ2-3, with 7 positions matching TRBD1. The V segment lost 10 bases and the J segment 0 bases; nucleotides outside the gene matches: 13. The CDR3 covers 16 residues. Per germline, CDR1 ENHRY and CDR2 SYGVKD. CDR3 amino acids: CATLSKGTVSTDTQYF. The CDR3 DNA reads as TGTGCCACCCTTTCGAAAGGGACAGTAAGCACAGATACGCAGTATTTT.

This clone was observed a handful of times. This chain links TRBV19 with TRBJ2-7; 10 positions agree with TRBD1. From germline, CDR1 is LNHDA and CDR2 SQIVND (reference sequence). The CDR3 runs to 16 residues. The V gene end was trimmed by 1 base and the J gene end by 5 bases; junction bases not matched to a gene: 8. CDR3 coding DNA: TGTGCCAGTAGTATAGGTACCGGGACAGGGGTCAACGAGCAGTACTTC. The encoded protein is CASSIGTGTGVNEQYF.

The rearrangement uses TRBV24-1 and TRBJ1-2; D remains ambiguous. CDR1 and CDR2 from the germline V gene are KGHDR and SFDVKD. This CDR3 spans 14 amino acids. The V end lost 4 bases, the J end lost 1 base, and 9 bases lay between the germline ends. The CDR3 region is CATSDRGRNYGYTF. The CDR3 region has the DNA TGTGCCACCAGTGACCGCGGCCGTAACTATGGCTACACCTTC.

This rearrangement joins TRBV15 to TRBJ2-5, with D possibly being TRBD2 (5 bases). With 1 base removed from V and 1 base from J, the gap between germline ends came to 7 bases. The germline V gene has CDR1 LNHNV and CDR2 YYDKDF (reference sequence). The CDR3 length is 14 residues. This CDR3 reads CATSRGGLQETQYF. The CDR3 DNA reads as TGTGCCACCAGCAGAGGAGGGCTCCAAGAGACCCAGTACTTC.